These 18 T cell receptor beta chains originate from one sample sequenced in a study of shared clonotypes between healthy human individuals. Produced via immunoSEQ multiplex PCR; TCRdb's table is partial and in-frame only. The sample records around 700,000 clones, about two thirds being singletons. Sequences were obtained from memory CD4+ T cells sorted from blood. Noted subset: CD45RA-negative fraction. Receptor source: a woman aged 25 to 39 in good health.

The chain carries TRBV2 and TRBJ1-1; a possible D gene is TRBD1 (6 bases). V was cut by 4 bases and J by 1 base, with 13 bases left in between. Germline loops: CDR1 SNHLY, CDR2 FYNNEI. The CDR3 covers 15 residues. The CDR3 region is CASSAHGGANTEAFF. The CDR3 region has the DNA TGTGCCAGCAGTGCTCATGGGGGCGCGAACACTGAAGCTTTCTTT.

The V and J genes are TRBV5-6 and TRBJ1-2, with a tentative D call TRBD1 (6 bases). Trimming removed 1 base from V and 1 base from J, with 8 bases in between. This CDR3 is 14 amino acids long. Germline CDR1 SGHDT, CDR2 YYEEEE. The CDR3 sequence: CASSLPGHNYGYTF. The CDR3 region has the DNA TGTGCCAGCAGCTTGCCGGGACATAACTATGGCTACACCTTC.

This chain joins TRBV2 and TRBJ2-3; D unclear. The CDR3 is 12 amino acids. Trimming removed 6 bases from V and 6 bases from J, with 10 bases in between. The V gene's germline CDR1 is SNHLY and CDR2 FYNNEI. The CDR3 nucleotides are TGTGCCAGCAGGCTTCTTGGGGATACGCAGTATTTT. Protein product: CASRLLGDTQYF.

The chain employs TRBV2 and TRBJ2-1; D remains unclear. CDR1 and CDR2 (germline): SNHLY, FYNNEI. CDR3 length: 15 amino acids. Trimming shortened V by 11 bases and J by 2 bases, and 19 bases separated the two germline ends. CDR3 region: CAASSMGRTYNEQFF. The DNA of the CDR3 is TGTGCCGCCAGCAGTATGGGCAGAACCTACAATGAGCAGTTCTTC.

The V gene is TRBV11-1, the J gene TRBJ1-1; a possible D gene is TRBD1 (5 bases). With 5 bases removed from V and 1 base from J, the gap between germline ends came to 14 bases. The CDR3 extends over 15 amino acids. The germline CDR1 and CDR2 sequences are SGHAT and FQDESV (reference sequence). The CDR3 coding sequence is TGTGCCAGCAGCCGCCCGACAGACCAGAACACTGAAGCTTTCTTT. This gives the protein CASSRPTDQNTEAFF.

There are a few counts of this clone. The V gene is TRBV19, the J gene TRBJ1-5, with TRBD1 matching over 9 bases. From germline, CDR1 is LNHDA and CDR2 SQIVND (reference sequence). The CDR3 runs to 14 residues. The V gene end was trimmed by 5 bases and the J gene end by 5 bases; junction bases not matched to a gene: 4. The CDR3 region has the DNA TGTGCCAGTAGTCCGGGGACAGGGTATCAGCCCCAGCATTTT. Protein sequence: CASSPGTGYQPQHF.

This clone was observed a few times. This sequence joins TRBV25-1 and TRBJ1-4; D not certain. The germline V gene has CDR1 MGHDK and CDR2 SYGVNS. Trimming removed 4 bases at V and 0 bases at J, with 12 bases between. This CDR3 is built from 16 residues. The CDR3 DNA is TGTGCCAGCAGTGCCTCCTACAAAGCAACTAATGAAAAACTGTTTTTT. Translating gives CASSASYKATNEKLFF.

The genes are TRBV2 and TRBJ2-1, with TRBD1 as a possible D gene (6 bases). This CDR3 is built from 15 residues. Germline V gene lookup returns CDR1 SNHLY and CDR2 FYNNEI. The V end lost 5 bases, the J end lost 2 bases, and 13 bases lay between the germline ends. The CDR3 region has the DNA TGTGCCAGCAGTCTCCAACAGGGACCCTACAATGAGCAGTTCTTC. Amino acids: CASSLQQGPYNEQFF.

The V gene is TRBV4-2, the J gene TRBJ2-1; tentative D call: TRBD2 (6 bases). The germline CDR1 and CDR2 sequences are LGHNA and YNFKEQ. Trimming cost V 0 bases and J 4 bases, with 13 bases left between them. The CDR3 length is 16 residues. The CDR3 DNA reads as TGTGCCAGCAGCCAAGATAGCGGAGGGCGATACAATGAGCAGTTCTTC. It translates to CASSQDSGGRYNEQFF.

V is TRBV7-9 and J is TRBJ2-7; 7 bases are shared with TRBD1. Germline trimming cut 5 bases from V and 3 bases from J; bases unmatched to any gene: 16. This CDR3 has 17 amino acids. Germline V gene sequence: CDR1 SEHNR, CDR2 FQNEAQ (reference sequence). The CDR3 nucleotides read TGTGCCAGCAGCCACCGAAAAACAGGGGATAACAGCTACGAGCAGTACTTC. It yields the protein CASSHRKTGDNSYEQYF.

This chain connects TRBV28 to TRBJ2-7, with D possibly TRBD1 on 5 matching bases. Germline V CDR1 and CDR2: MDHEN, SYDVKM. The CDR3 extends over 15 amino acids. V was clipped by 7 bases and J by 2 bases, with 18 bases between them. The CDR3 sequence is CASIKNRVRAYEQYF. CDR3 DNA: TGTGCCAGCATCAAGAACCGTGTCAGGGCCTACGAGCAGTACTTC.

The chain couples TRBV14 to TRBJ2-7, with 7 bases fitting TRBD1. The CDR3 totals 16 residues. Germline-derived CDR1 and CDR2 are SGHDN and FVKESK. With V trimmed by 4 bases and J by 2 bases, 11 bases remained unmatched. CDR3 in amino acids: CASSPHLGQSPYEQYF. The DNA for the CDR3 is TGTGCCAGCAGCCCGCATCTGGGACAGAGTCCCTACGAGCAGTACTTC. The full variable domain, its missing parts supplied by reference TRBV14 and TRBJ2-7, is EAGVTQFPSHSVIEKGQTVTLRCDPISGHDNLYWYRRVMGKEIKFLLHFVKESKQDESGMPNNRFLAERTGGTYSTLKVQPAELEDSGVYFCASSPHLGQSPYEQYFGPGTRLTVT.

CDR3 nucleotide sequence: TGTGCCAGCAAAAGGACAGGGGAGACCGGGGAGCTGTTTTTT. As protein: CASKRTGETGELFF. The chain uses TRBV28 and TRBJ2-2, with 9 positions matching TRBD1. This CDR3 is built from 14 residues. Looked up from germline, CDR1 is MDHEN and CDR2 is SYDVKM. With 7 bases clipped from V and 5 bases from J, the junction kept 5 bases outside the gene matches.

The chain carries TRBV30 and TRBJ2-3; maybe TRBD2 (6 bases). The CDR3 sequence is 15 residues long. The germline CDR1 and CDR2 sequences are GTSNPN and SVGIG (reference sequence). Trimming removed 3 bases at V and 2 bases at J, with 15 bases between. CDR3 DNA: TGTGCCTGGAGAGGTTTTGCGGGGATCACAGATACGCAGTATTTT. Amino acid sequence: CAWRGFAGITDTQYF.

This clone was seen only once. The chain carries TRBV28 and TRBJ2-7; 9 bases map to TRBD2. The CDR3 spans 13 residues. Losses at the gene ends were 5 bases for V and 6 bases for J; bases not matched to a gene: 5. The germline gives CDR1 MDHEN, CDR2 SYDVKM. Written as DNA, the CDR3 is TGTGCCAGCAGTCAGACTAGCGGCCCCGAGCAGTACTTC. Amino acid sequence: CASSQTSGPEQYF.

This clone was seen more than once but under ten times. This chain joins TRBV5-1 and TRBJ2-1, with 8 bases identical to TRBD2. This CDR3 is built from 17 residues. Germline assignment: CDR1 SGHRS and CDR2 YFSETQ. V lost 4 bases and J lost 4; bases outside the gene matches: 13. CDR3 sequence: CASSPRGSAGGYNEQFF. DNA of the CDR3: TGCGCCAGCAGCCCTAGAGGATCCGCGGGAGGTTACAATGAGCAGTTCTTC.

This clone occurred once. The CDR3: CASSQEGQAIYGYTF. In DNA form, the CDR3 reads TGCGCCAGCAGCCAAGAGGGGCAGGCGATCTATGGCTACACCTTC. The rearrangement links TRBV4-1 to TRBJ1-2, with D perhaps matching TRBD1 (5 bases). This CDR3 comprises 15 residues. Germline CDR1 and CDR2: MGHRA and YSYEKL. V was trimmed by 0 bases and J by 4 bases, leaving 12 bases between them.

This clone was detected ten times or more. CDR3 in amino acids: CSVRTSGLQETQYF. The CDR3 region has the DNA TGCAGCGTTCGGACTAGCGGTTTACAAGAGACCCAGTACTTC. The chain is built from TRBV29-1 and TRBJ2-5; 10 nucleotides line up with TRBD2. Trimming cost V 5 bases and J 2 bases; bases outside gene matches: 5. CDR3 length: 14 amino acids. The germline CDR1 and CDR2 sequences are SQVTM and ANQGSEA.